The 31 T cell receptor beta chains below were found in one sample sequenced in a study of blood T cell repertoires in COVID-19. TCRdb's table, derived via immunoSEQ multiplex PCR, lists solely in-frame clones and lacks some. The sample yields 300,000 to 450,000 clones, about 89% seen once. Material for sequencing was PBMCs or T cells enriched from blood (not recorded which). The receptor source for this set is a man aged 40-55 years in a cohort exposed to, infected with or recovered from COVID-19 (not recorded which).

The chain employs TRBV30 and TRBJ1-2; the match to TRBD1 covers 7 bases. Per the germline V gene, CDR1 is GTSNPN and CDR2 is SVGIG (reference sequence). The junction had 8 bases not matched to a gene; V was cut back by 8 bases and J by 2 bases. The CDR3 consists of 13 residues. The CDR3 region has the DNA TGTGCCGGCTGGGACAGCCGGAACTATGGCTACACCTTC. It specifies CAGWDSRNYGYTF.

The chain uses TRBV7-8 and TRBJ2-5, with D tentatively TRBD1 (6 bases). Germline V CDR1 and CDR2: SGHVS, FQNEAQ. V shed 4 bases and J shed 12 bases, with 15 bases lying between them. The CDR3 length is 12 residues. This CDR3 reads CASSSTQGSKYF. DNA of the CDR3: TGTGCCAGCAGCTCGACACAGGGCTCTAAGTACTTC.

This chain joins TRBV6-5 and TRBJ2-1; 7 nucleotides line up with TRBD2. The CDR3 has 14 residues. Germline V gene data show CDR1 as MNHEY and CDR2 as SVGAGI. V shed 1 base and J 7 bases; nucleotides not matched to a gene: 4. CDR3: CASSYFRGVNEQFF. The CDR3, as DNA: TGTGCCAGCAGTTACTTTCGGGGGGTTAATGAGCAGTTCTTC.

The genes are TRBV7-3 and TRBJ1-2; TRBD1 might be the D (6 bases). Germline loops: CDR1 SGHTA, CDR2 FQGTGA. The CDR3 consists of 14 residues. V gave up 5 bases and J gave up 7 bases, with 17 bases separating them. CDR3 coding DNA: TGTGCCAGCAGCACCCCCGGGACAAGTTCTGGCTACACCTTC. This sequence encodes CASSTPGTSSGYTF. The variable domain in full, completed from reference TRBV7-3 and TRBJ1-2, reads GAGVSQTPSNKVTEKGKYVELRCDPISGHTALYWYRQSLGQGPEFLIYFQGTGAADDSGLPNDRFFAVRPEGSVSTLKIQRTERGDSAVYLCASSTPGTSSGYTFGSGTRLTVV.

The chain has TRBV30 and TRBJ1-2; TRBD1 matches 9 bases. J gave up 6 bases and V 3 bases, and 11 bases lay outside the gene matches. CDR3 length: 15 amino acids. Germline values: CDR1 GTSNPN, CDR2 SVGIG (reference sequence). The CDR3 protein is CAWSVGQGKDHGYTF. For the CDR3, the DNA is TGTGCCTGGAGCGTCGGACAGGGGAAGGACCATGGCTACACCTTC.

This chain joins TRBV7-2 and TRBJ1-4; no definite D call. This CDR3 is 15 amino acids long. The germline V gene encodes CDR1 SGHTA and CDR2 FQGNSA. The V end lost 5 bases, the J end lost 0 bases, and 10 bases lay between the germline ends. The DNA for the CDR3 is TGTGCCAGCAGCCTAAGCGAAGCAACTAATGAAAAACTGTTTTTT. Translating gives CASSLSEATNEKLFF.

The chain is built from TRBV30 and TRBJ2-3; possible D gene TRBD2, 5 bases. V lost 0 bases and J lost 4, with 11 bases in between. The CDR3 sequence is 14 residues long. CDR1 GTSNPN and CDR2 SVGIG come from the germline V gene (reference sequence). CDR3 in amino acids: CAWSVLALADTQYF. CDR3 DNA: TGTGCCTGGAGTGTCCTAGCCCTCGCAGATACGCAGTATTTT.

This chain links TRBV30 with TRBJ2-1, with a tentative D call TRBD1 (5 bases). The CDR3 is 15 residues long. Trimming stripped 2 bases from V and 0 bases from J, with 11 bases between. Germline CDR1 GTSNPN, CDR2 SVGIG (reference sequence). The CDR3 sequence: CAWSTPRGSYNEQFF. The CDR3 nucleotides are TGTGCCTGGAGTACACCTAGGGGCTCCTACAATGAGCAGTTCTTC.

V gene TRBV3-1 (or the pseudogene TRBV3-2) combines with J gene TRBJ2-1; 15 bases match TRBD2. This CDR3 is built from 16 residues. Germline V gene sequence: CDR1 LGHDT, CDR2 YNNKEL (reference sequence). The V gene end was trimmed by 4 bases and the J gene end by 7 bases; junction bases not matched to a gene: 5. The CDR3 DNA is TGTGCCAGCAGCCCGGGACTAGCGGGAGGATGGAATGAGCAGTTCTTC. Protein product: CASSPGLAGGWNEQFF.

The chain is built from TRBV5-1 and TRBJ2-3, with 10 bases identical to TRBD1. The ends lost 0 bases at V and 3 bases at J; junction bases unmatched: 4. Germline loops: CDR1 SGHRS, CDR2 YFSETQ. This CDR3 spans 16 amino acids. The CDR3 DNA is TGCGCCAGCAGCTTGGGGGACAGGGGATTAACAGATACGCAGTATTTT. This translates into CASSLGDRGLTDTQYF.

The chain combines TRBV13 with TRBJ2-1; TRBD2 might be the D (6 bases). The germline gives CDR1 PRHDT, CDR2 FYEKMQ (reference sequence). V was clipped by 4 bases and J by 0 bases, with 16 bases between them. The CDR3 has 17 amino acids. The CDR3 coding sequence is TGTGCCAGCAGCTCTCGGGTAGCGGTCATCTCCTACAATGAGCAGTTCTTC. It is translated as CASSSRVAVISYNEQFF.

This chain links TRBV3-1 (or the pseudogene TRBV3-2) with TRBJ2-3, with 7 positions matching TRBD2. Germline CDR1 reads LGHDT; CDR2 reads YNNKEL (reference sequence). V lost 1 base to trimming and J lost 10 bases; unmatched junction nucleotides: 8. The CDR3 has 14 residues. CDR3 loop: CASSQVSGIVAQYF. The CDR3 coding sequence is TGTGCCAGCAGCCAAGTCAGCGGGATCGTCGCGCAGTATTTT.

With respect to this clone: The same CDR3 is also encoded by other DNA sequences in this sample. The gene calls are TRBV19 and TRBJ1-1; weak D call: TRBD1 (5 bases). The V gene lost 1 base and the J gene lost 1 base, with 7 bases spanning the gap. This CDR3 region has 14 residues. Germline CDR1 reads LNHDA; CDR2 reads SQIVND (reference sequence). CDR3 DNA: TGTGCCAGTAGTATAGCCCAGGGGAACACTGAAGCTTTCTTT. Residues: CASSIAQGNTEAFF.

The chain is built from TRBV18 and TRBJ1-1; D is unclear. The CDR3 spans 15 residues. Germline V gives CDR1 KGHSH, CDR2 LQKENI. Trimming took 2 bases from V and 0 from J, leaving 10 bases between them. CDR3 loop: CASSPRTTMNTEAFF. CDR3 bases: TGTGCCAGCTCACCAAGAACTACTATGAACACTGAAGCTTTCTTT.

This chain links TRBV6-5 with TRBJ2-5; 7 nucleotides agree with TRBD1. The CDR3 has 13 residues. Trimming cost V 8 bases and J 5 bases; bases outside gene matches: 8. CDR1 is MNHEY and CDR2 is SVGAGI in the germline V gene. The CDR3 DNA is TGTGCCAGCCGGACACAGGGGACGGAGACCCAGTACTTC. Translated: CASRTQGTETQYF.

The rearrangement joins TRBV6-5 to TRBJ2-1, with 9 nucleotides matching TRBD1. Trimming cost V 7 bases and J 9 bases; bases outside gene matches: 4. Germline-derived CDR1 and CDR2 are MNHEY and SVGAGI. The CDR3 spans 12 residues. The CDR3 DNA follows: TGTGCCAGCAAAACAGGGGGCTTTGAGCAGTTCTTC. Translating gives CASKTGGFEQFF.

The chain links TRBV28 to TRBJ2-7, with TRBD2 matching over 15 bases. Trimming cost V 6 bases and J 5 bases; bases outside gene matches: 5. CDR1 and CDR2 from the germline V gene are MDHEN and SYDVKM. The CDR3 extends over 15 amino acids. CDR3 DNA: TGTGCCAGCAGGGGGACTAGCGGGAGGTTCCACGAGCAGTACTTC. Translated, it gives CASRGTSGRFHEQYF. Full variable domain (rest looked up from reference TRBV28 and TRBJ2-7): DVKVTQSSRYLVKRTGEKVFLECVQDMDHENMFWYRQDPGLGLRLIYFSYDVKMKEKGDIPEGYSVSREKKERFSLILESASTNQTSMYLCASRGTSGRFHEQYFGPGTRLTVT.

The chain joins TRBV27 to TRBJ2-7, with 8 bases matching TRBD1. The V gene end was trimmed by 2 bases and the J gene end by 5 bases; junction bases not matched to a gene: 8. The germline V gene has CDR1 MNHEY and CDR2 SMNVEV (reference sequence). There are 15 residues in the CDR3. CDR3 amino acids: CASSLVGRGQDEQYF. CDR3 nucleotide sequence: TGTGCCAGCAGTTTAGTAGGCAGGGGGCAGGACGAGCAGTACTTC.

The chain uses TRBV6-5 and TRBJ2-7; 8 bases are a match to TRBD1. Germline V lookup: CDR1 MNHEY, CDR2 SVGAGI. This CDR3 is 14 amino acids long. J lost 3 bases, V lost 6 bases, and 7 bases had no gene match. Here the CDR3 reads CASRRQGFLYEQYF. In DNA, the CDR3 is TGTGCCAGCAGACGACAGGGGTTTCTCTACGAGCAGTACTTC.

The V and J genes are TRBV29-1 and TRBJ2-7; TRBD1 agrees at 9 bases. This CDR3 comprises 12 residues. J was trimmed by 5 bases and V by 4 bases; bases with no gene match: 3. CDR1 SQVTM and CDR2 ANQGSEA come from the germline V gene. The CDR3 region has the DNA TGCAGCGTTGGGAGGACAGGGGACGAGCAGTACTTC. This translates into CSVGRTGDEQYF.

This clone has more than one count but fewer than ten. The V and J genes are TRBV6-1 and TRBJ1-2; maybe TRBD1 (6 bases). Trimming took off 2 bases at V and 0 bases at J, with 10 bases between the two ends. The CDR3 has 15 amino acids. In germline, CDR1 is MNHNS, CDR2 SASEGT. The CDR3 region is CASSERQGTNYGYTF. In DNA, the CDR3 is TGTGCCAGCAGTGAACGCCAGGGGACTAACTATGGCTACACCTTC.

This chain joins TRBV19 and TRBJ1-1, with D perhaps TRBD1 (6 bases). Germline V gives CDR1 LNHDA, CDR2 SQIVND (reference sequence). There are 15 residues in the CDR3. V was trimmed by 0 bases and J by 10 bases, leaving 18 bases between them. CDR3 amino acids: CASSIDQGTSWPAFF. The CDR3 DNA is TGTGCCAGTAGTATAGATCAGGGGACAAGCTGGCCAGCTTTCTTT.

With respect to this clone: One junction end disagrees with the germline gene, perhaps due to a read error. This sequence joins TRBV5-1 and TRBJ2-7; 7 bases align to TRBD1. CDR3 length equals 12 residues. Germline V gene lookup returns CDR1 SGHRS and CDR2 YFSETQ. This CDR3 reads CASSLDRDEQCF. CDR3 nucleotide sequence: TGCGCCAGCAGCCTAGACAGGGACGAGCAGTGCTTC.

V usage is TRBV5-5 and J usage is TRBJ2-7; a possible D gene is TRBD1 (7 bases). The V end lost 0 bases, the J end lost 1 base, and 11 bases lay between the germline ends. Germline V gene data show CDR1 as SGHKS and CDR2 as YYEKEE (reference sequence). This CDR3 region has 15 residues. DNA of the CDR3: TGTGCCAGCAGCTTGGCCGGGGGACAGTCCTACGAGCAGTACTTC. Protein: CASSLAGGQSYEQYF.

The rearrangement joins TRBV12-5 to TRBJ1-1, with D unresolved. The CDR3 is made up of 16 amino acids. The germline CDR1 and CDR2 sequences are LGHNT and FRNRAP. V lost 2 bases and J 1 base, leaving 14 bases between the germline ends. CDR3 protein: CASGLNTVASNTEAFF. CDR3 DNA sequence: TGTGCTAGTGGTTTGAACACAGTGGCATCGAACACTGAAGCTTTCTTT.

The chain uses TRBV28 and TRBJ1-3; D ambiguous. Trimming removed 1 base from V and 4 bases from J, with 14 bases in between. Germline V CDR1 and CDR2: MDHEN, SYDVKM. The CDR3 extends over 16 amino acids. The CDR3 coding sequence is TGTGCCAGCAGTTTATCCGGTGAGGTCGCGGGAAACACCATATATTTT. It codes for CASSLSGEVAGNTIYF.

Regarding this clone: Other nucleotide sequences from this sample produce the same CDR3. The gene calls are TRBV5-1 and TRBJ1-2; no definite D call. This CDR3 is 13 amino acids long. Trimming pared 0 bases from V and 0 bases from J, leaving 3 bases between. CDR1 and CDR2 (germline): SGHRS, YFSETQ. The CDR3 region has the DNA TGCGCCAGCAGCTTGGGCGCTAACTATGGCTACACCTTC. It is translated as CASSLGANYGYTF. Drawing the rest from reference TRBV5-1 and TRBJ1-2, the complete variable domain is KAGVTQTPRYLIKTRGQQVTLSCSPISGHRSVSWYQQTPGQGLQFLFEYFSETQRNKGNFPGRFSGRQFSNSRSEMNVSTLELGDSALYLCASSLGANYGYTFGSGTRLTVV.

The chain carries TRBV6-6 and TRBJ2-3; D remains ambiguous. The germline V and J ends were trimmed by 6 bases and 2 bases, with 18 bases remaining between them. The germline gives CDR1 MNHNY, CDR2 SVGAGI (reference sequence). CDR3 length equals 16 residues. CDR3 residues: CASRPSVDKNTDTQYF. The CDR3 DNA reads TGTGCCAGCAGACCCTCCGTCGACAAAAACACAGATACGCAGTATTTT.

The chain couples TRBV27 to TRBJ1-4; D gene ambiguous. Trimming took off 3 bases at V and 8 bases at J, with 7 bases between the two ends. Per the germline V gene, CDR1 is MNHEY and CDR2 is SMNVEV (reference sequence). There are 12 residues in the CDR3. CDR3 in DNA: TGTGCCAGCAGTTTTGTCGGGGAAAAACTGTTTTTT. Translation: CASSFVGEKLFF.

The chain links TRBV30 to TRBJ2-1, with D possibly being TRBD1 (5 bases). Germline CDR1 reads GTSNPN; CDR2 reads SVGIG (reference sequence). The CDR3 has 15 residues. The CDR3 protein is CADRGSGVGPNEQFF. CDR3 nucleotide sequence: TGTGCGGATAGGGGTTCGGGTGTTGGACCCAATGAGCAGTTCTTC.

V is TRBV28 and J is TRBJ2-7; 7 nucleotides match TRBD1. Germline values: CDR1 MDHEN, CDR2 SYDVKM. V was clipped by 2 bases and J by 7 bases; unmatched bases: 8. CDR3 length: 14 amino acids. CDR3 amino acids: CASSLPDRVGEQYF. CDR3 nucleotide sequence: TGTGCCAGCAGTTTACCCGACAGGGTTGGAGAGCAGTACTTC. Full variable domain (missing parts from reference TRBV28 and TRBJ2-7): DVKVTQSSRYLVKRTGEKVFLECVQDMDHENMFWYRQDPGLGLRLIYFSYDVKMKEKGDIPEGYSVSREKKERFSLILESASTNQTSMYLCASSLPDRVGEQYFGPGTRLTVT.